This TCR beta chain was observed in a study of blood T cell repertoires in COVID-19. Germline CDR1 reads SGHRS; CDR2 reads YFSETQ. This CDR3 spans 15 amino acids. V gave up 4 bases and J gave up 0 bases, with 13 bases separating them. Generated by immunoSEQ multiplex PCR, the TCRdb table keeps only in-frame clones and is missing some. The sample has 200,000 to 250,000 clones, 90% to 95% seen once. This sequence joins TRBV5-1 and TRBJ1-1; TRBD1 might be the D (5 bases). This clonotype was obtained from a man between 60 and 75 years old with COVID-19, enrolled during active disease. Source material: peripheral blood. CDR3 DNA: TGCGCCAGCAGCCGCTCGACAGTTATGAACACTGAAGCTTTCTTT. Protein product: CASSRSTVMNTEAFF. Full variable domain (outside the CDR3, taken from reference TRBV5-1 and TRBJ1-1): KAGVTQTPRYLIKTRGQQVTLSCSPISGHRSVSWYQQTPGQGLQFLFEYFSETQRNKGNFPGRFSGRQFSNSRSEMNVSTLELGDSALYLCASSRSTVMNTEAFFGQGTRLTVV.